Sequencing of this T cell receptor beta chain was carried out in a study of regulatory T cells in long-lasting Graves disease. Study conclusions and caveats: When disease was persistent, TRBV28, TRBJ1-2 and TRBJ2-5 were the favored segments. Patients with persistent disease shared some 2,900 public clonotypes, outpacing the roughly 970 shared by new patients.

The time point: persistent/refractory GD, antithyroid drugs over 5 years with positive TRAb. PBMC RNA was the source of the TCR library. This CDR3 is 15 amino acids long. CDR1 is MNHEY and CDR2 is SMNVEV in the germline V gene (reference sequence). V shed 4 bases and J shed 4 bases, with 16 bases lying between them. Libraries of TCR beta came from iRepertoire HTBI primers plus Arm-PCR of CDR3 regions. Per the original data handling: More than 55 TRBV and roughly 15 TRBJ segments were identified across samples. From the multiplex PCR reads, TCRdb called clonotypes with MiXCR, one entry per CDR3 protein. These V and J calls are TCRdb output, not the study's own analysis. The sample has 300,000 to 500,000 distinct CDR3 sequences; 20% to 25% are singletons. The table lists this clonotype with many counts. Its matching antigen is unknown.

The TCR originated in a female donor with Graves disease. The chain couples TRBV27 to TRBJ1-2; D is ambiguous. The sample consisted of peripheral blood mononuclear cells (PBMCs), taken when the disease was refractory, from a patient treated with antithyroid drugs. Written as DNA, the CDR3 is TGTGCCAGCAGTTCTGGGCGATTGGCGTCCTATGGCTACACCTTC. This translates into CASSSGRLASYGYTF.